This T cell receptor (beta chain) derives from a study of T cells after somatic rescue of genetic block. Produced via immunoSEQ multiplex PCR; TCRdb's table is partial and in-frame only. The data contain around 64,000 clones, 90% to 95% of them singletons. This CDR3 is 13 amino acids long. Trimming took 6 bases from V and 5 from J, leaving 16 bases between them. The germline gives CDR1 SQVTM, CDR2 ANQGSEA. The sequence derives from a man aged 35-49 years. The chain has TRBV29-1 and TRBJ1-2; no definite D call. Sequences were obtained from peripheral blood mononuclear cells (PBMCs). CDR3 nucleotide sequence: TGCAGCGTGGCGCCGGCGGGGTTGTATGGCTACACCTTC. Residues: CSVAPAGLYGYTF.